Listed below are T cell receptor beta chains from one sample, sequenced in a study of T cells after yellow fever vaccination. TCRdb independently ran MiXCR on the 5' RACE reads; one entry per CDR3 protein. Here the sample spans roughly 48,000 distinct CDR3 sequences, 6% to 8.5% being singletons. Sequencing used CD8+ T cells not binding an NS4B(214-222) dextramer, sorted from PBMCs, obtained about 49 days after the first yellow fever vaccination. Receptors were obtained from a man aged 18 to 29 who received the YFV17D yellow fever vaccine. Each CDR3 is given with its conserved first and last residue. A D gene is named only where the DNA matches it firmly. The size of a clone is reported for some rows only, either as once, few or many, or as a class for expanded clones.

J: TRBJ2-5
V: TRBV28
D: -
size: many
CDR3: CASRSLQEEETQYF
DNA: TGTGCCAGCAGATCCCTTCAGGAGGAAGAGACCCAGTACTTC

J: TRBJ2-1
V: TRBV27
D: TRBD2
size: few
CDR3: CASGLLAGAHNEQFF
DNA: TGTGCCAGCGGATTACTAGCGGGGGCGCACAATGAGCAGTTCTTC

J: TRBJ2-1
V: TRBV27
D: -
size: many
CDR3: CASTPGPQHNEQFF
DNA: TGTGCCAGCACCCCAGGGCCCCAACACAATGAGCAGTTCTTC

J: TRBJ2-3
V: TRBV12-3/TRBV12-4
D: -
size: few
CDR3: CASSGPGRGPKDTQYF
DNA: TGTGCCAGCAGTGGGCCCGGCAGAGGCCCCAAGGATACGCAGTATTTT

J: TRBJ2-1
V: TRBV29-1
D: TRBD1
size: -
CDR3: CSVLTGGNEQFF
DNA: TGCAGCGTCCTCACAGGGGGCAATGAGCAGTTCTTC

J: TRBJ2-3
V: TRBV7-2
D: -
size: few
CDR3: CASSLGNRGLDTQYF
DNA: TGTGCCAGCAGCTTGGGGAATAGGGGATTAGATACGCAGTATTTT

J: TRBJ1-5
V: TRBV27
D: TRBD1
size: -
CDR3: CASSPGQTARPQHF
DNA: TGTGCCAGCAGCCCGGGACAGACAGCTAGGCCCCAGCATTTT

J: TRBJ2-7
V: TRBV29-1
D: -
size: -
CDR3: CSVFLDSSSYEQYF
DNA: TGCAGCGTTTTCCTAGACTCAAGCTCCTACGAGCAGTACTTC

J: TRBJ2-3
V: TRBV24-1
D: -
size: few
CDR3: CATSERESDTQYF
DNA: TGTGCCACCAGTGAGAGGGAGTCAGATACGCAGTATTTT

J: TRBJ2-1
V: TRBV18
D: TRBD1
size: -
CDR3: CASSPPRNRGHYNEQFF
DNA: TGTGCCAGCTCACCACCGAGGAACAGGGGGCACTACAATGAGCAGTTCTTC

J: TRBJ2-5
V: TRBV27
D: -
size: few
CDR3: CASSPPLGGTQYF
DNA: TGTGCCAGCAGTCCACCCCTGGGGGGGACCCAGTACTTC

J: TRBJ2-3
V: TRBV27
D: -
size: -
CDR3: CASGVPRPVDTQYF
DNA: TGTGCCAGCGGAGTCCCCAGACCCGTAGATACGCAGTATTTT

J: TRBJ2-2
V: TRBV27
D: TRBD2
size: few
CDR3: CASSLSAGGGGELFF
DNA: TGTGCCAGCAGTTTATCGGCAGGCGGGGGCGGGGAGCTGTTTTTT

J: TRBJ1-1
V: TRBV19
D: TRBD1
size: -
CDR3: CASSIVQGAQAFF
DNA: TGTGCCAGTAGTATAGTTCAGGGGGCACAAGCTTTCTTT

J: TRBJ2-1
V: TRBV4-1
D: -
size: many
CDR3: CASSRGDNNEQFF
DNA: TGCGCCAGCAGCCGGGGAGACAACAATGAGCAGTTCTTC

J: TRBJ2-5
V: TRBV18
D: -
size: few
CDR3: CASSPPEGSETQYF
DNA: TGTGCCAGCTCACCACCAGAAGGGAGTGAGACCCAGTACTTC

J: TRBJ2-2
V: TRBV12-3/TRBV12-4
D: TRBD1
size: many
CDR3: CASGKDRPTGELFF
DNA: TGTGCCAGCGGAAAGGACAGGCCCACCGGGGAGCTGTTTTTT

J: TRBJ2-3
V: TRBV24-1
D: -
size: few
CDR3: CATSVGETSTDTQYF
DNA: TGTGCCACCAGTGTTGGGGAAACTAGCACAGATACGCAGTATTTT

J: TRBJ2-4
V: TRBV6-2/TRBV6-3
D: TRBD1
size: many
CDR3: CASSYSAGGLNIQYF
DNA: TGTGCCAGCAGTTACTCGGCAGGGGGCTTAAACATTCAGTACTTC

J: TRBJ2-4
V: TRBV28
D: -
size: many
CDR3: CASSFGAGRQGAESFYYIQYF
DNA: -

J: TRBJ2-7
V: TRBV6-2/TRBV6-3
D: -
size: many
CDR3: CASSPFIYEQYF
DNA: TGTGCCAGCAGCCCCTTCATCTACGAGCAGTACTTC

J: TRBJ1-2
V: TRBV19
D: -
size: many
CDR3: CASSPSGGSGYTF
DNA: TGTGCCAGTAGCCCATCAGGAGGGTCCGGCTACACCTTC

J: TRBJ1-2
V: TRBV30
D: -
size: few
CDR3: CAWSAPQEAYNYGYTF
DNA: TGTGCCTGGAGTGCCCCCCAGGAGGCCTATAACTATGGCTACACCTTC

J: TRBJ2-3
V: TRBV4-1
D: -
size: many
CDR3: CASSQEGADTQYF
DNA: TGCGCCAGCAGCCAAGAGGGGGCAGATACGCAGTATTTT

J: TRBJ1-1
V: TRBV4-1
D: -
size: many
CDR3: CASSVYRVGTEAFF
DNA: TGCGCCAGCAGCGTATACAGGGTAGGGACTGAAGCTTTCTTT

J: TRBJ2-7
V: TRBV4-3
D: TRBD2
size: many
CDR3: CASSQVLSGVSEQYF
DNA: TGCGCCAGCAGCCAAGTCTTAAGCGGGGTTTCCGAGCAGTACTTC

J: TRBJ2-5
V: TRBV7-2
D: -
size: many
CDR3: CASSPMGVGGETQYF
DNA: TGTGCCAGCAGCCCAATGGGGGTTGGGGGAGAGACCCAGTACTTC

J: TRBJ2-3
V: TRBV7-8
D: -
size: -
CDR3: CASSWVGADTQYF
DNA: TGTGCCAGCAGCTGGGTGGGGGCCGATACGCAGTATTTT

J: TRBJ2-2
V: TRBV15
D: -
size: many
CDR3: CATSSVAGELFF
DNA: TGTGCCACCAGCAGCGTGGCCGGGGAGCTGTTTTTT

J: TRBJ1-1
V: TRBV29-1
D: -
size: many
CDR3: CSVVEYDEAFF
DNA: TGCAGCGTTGTGGAATATGATGAAGCTTTCTTT

J: TRBJ1-1
V: TRBV12-3/TRBV12-4
D: -
size: many
CDR3: CASSPGNTEAFF
DNA: TGTGCCAGCAGTCCGGGGAACACTGAAGCTTTCTTT

J: TRBJ2-2
V: TRBV10-3
D: TRBD2
size: many
CDR3: CAIRNRLAGNTGELFF
DNA: TGTGCCATCAGAAACAGACTAGCGGGGAACACCGGGGAGCTGTTTTTT

J: TRBJ1-4
V: TRBV4-3
D: -
size: many
CDR3: CASSQGRGVSEKLFF
DNA: TGCGCCAGCAGCCAAGGTCGGGGAGTTTCTGAAAAACTGTTTTTT

J: TRBJ2-2
V: TRBV7-3
D: -
size: -
CDR3: CASSSHTPRGDTGELFF
DNA: TGTGCCAGCAGCTCGCACACCCCCAGGGGAGACACCGGGGAGCTGTTTTTT

J: TRBJ1-2
V: TRBV7-2
D: -
size: few
CDR3: CASSLSGGGYGYTF
DNA: TGTGCCAGCAGCTTATCGGGGGGCGGTTATGGCTACACCTTC

J: TRBJ2-6
V: TRBV4-2
D: -
size: few
CDR3: CASSQREREAGANVLTF
DNA: TGTGCCAGCAGCCAGAGGGAGAGAGAGGCTGGGGCCAACGTCCTGACTTTC

J: TRBJ1-1
V: TRBV20-1
D: -
size: few
CDR3: CSAMGVQNTEAFF
DNA: TGCAGTGCTATGGGTGTTCAGAACACTGAAGCTTTCTTT

J: TRBJ2-3
V: TRBV7-2
D: TRBD1
size: many
CDR3: CASEDRGSTDTQYF
DNA: TGTGCCAGCGAGGACAGGGGTAGCACAGATACGCAGTATTTT

J: TRBJ1-6
V: TRBV5-4
D: -
size: many
CDR3: CASSLGGGYSPLHF
DNA: TGTGCCAGCAGCTTGGGGGGGGGCTATTCACCCCTCCACTTT

J: TRBJ2-7
V: TRBV30
D: TRBD1
size: many
CDR3: CAWSDYRGYEQYF
DNA: TGTGCCTGGAGTGATTACAGGGGCTACGAGCAGTACTTC

J: TRBJ1-1
V: TRBV6-5
D: -
size: many
CDR3: CASRYRAEDTEAFF
DNA: TGTGCCAGCAGATACAGGGCGGAGGACACTGAAGCTTTCTTT

J: TRBJ2-3
V: TRBV5-4
D: -
size: many
CDR3: CASSLTGLSTDTQYF
DNA: TGTGCCAGCAGCTTGACGGGACTTAGCACAGATACGCAGTATTTT

J: TRBJ2-6
V: TRBV10-2
D: -
size: many
CDR3: CASRQGTGANVLTF
DNA: TGCGCCAGCAGGCAGGGAACTGGGGCCAACGTCCTGACTTTC

J: TRBJ2-7
V: TRBV9
D: TRBD1
size: many
CDR3: CASSERQGLYEQYF
DNA: TGTGCCAGCAGCGAGCGACAGGGTCTTTACGAGCAGTACTTC

J: TRBJ1-5
V: TRBV6-1
D: TRBD1
size: few
CDR3: CASSPDRESNQPQHF
DNA: TGTGCCAGCAGCCCCGACAGGGAGAGCAATCAGCCCCAGCATTTT

J: TRBJ2-5
V: TRBV7-9
D: -
size: many
CDR3: CASSPGQIQETQYF
DNA: TGTGCCAGCAGCCCGGGACAAATCCAAGAGACCCAGTACTTC

J: TRBJ2-2
V: TRBV11-2
D: -
size: many
CDR3: CASSPPTGLPGELFF
DNA: TGTGCCAGCAGCCCACCCACCGGGTTGCCCGGGGAGCTGTTTTTT

J: TRBJ2-3
V: TRBV6-5
D: -
size: many
CDR3: CASSYSNEVPPSPQYF
DNA: TGTGCCAGCAGTTACTCGAATGAGGTTCCGCCATCTCCGCAGTATTTT